This T cell receptor beta chain was identified during a study of blood T cell repertoires in COVID-19. In the study overall: T cells, B-cell-depleted T cells, or PBMCs supplied cDNA or gDNA.

The authors' processing: Researchers report that nucleated cell counts were estimated from reference gene primer amplification. Sequencing used immunoSEQ multiplex PCR; TCRdb keeps in-frame clones, though not all of them. Clone size and the V and J calls come from that table; the DNA yielded D and trimming. The sample comprises a few hundred thousand clones, approximately 82% of which are singletons, and 4.6% rests with the top ten. This receptor was identified in a man between 60 and 70 years old who had recovered from COVID-19. The sample comprised peripheral blood.

In DNA, the CDR3 is TGTGCCAGCAGTTTAGACAGGGTAACCGTCAATGAGCAGTTCTTC. Translation gives CASSLDRVTVNEQFF. The chain combines TRBV3-1 (or the pseudogene TRBV3-2) with TRBJ2-1; 7 nucleotides line up with TRBD1. Germline values: CDR1 LGHDT, CDR2 YNNKEL (reference sequence). The CDR3 has 15 amino acids. Losses at the gene ends were 6 bases for V and 6 bases for J; bases not matched to a gene: 11.